This entry lists 10 T cell receptor beta chains sequenced from one sample in a study of PD-1 blockade in classical Hodgkin lymphoma. Data came from immunoSEQ multiplex PCR; TCRdb stores just in-frame clones and leaves some out. The sample lists approximately 70,000 clones, 93% seen once, with around 2.5% in the top ten. Documented time point: newly diagnosed, previously untreated cHL patient sample. Sequenced sample: peripheral blood mononuclear cells (PBMCs). Receptors originate from a human donor with classical Hodgkin lymphoma.

The chain joins TRBV10-3 to TRBJ1-4; 10 bases are shared with TRBD1. The CDR3 sequence is 17 residues long. The V segment lost 3 bases and the J segment 6 bases; nucleotides outside the gene matches: 10. Germline lookup yields CDR1 ENHRY and CDR2 SYGVKD. In nucleotides, the CDR3 is TGTGCCATCAGTGAAATTGGACAGGGGGGAAATCATGAAAAACTGTTTTTT. Its translation: CAISEIGQGGNHEKLFF.

CDR3 amino acids: CASSIRQDNEQFF. CDR3 coding DNA: TGTGCCAGTAGTATCCGGCAGGACAATGAGCAGTTCTTC. V usage is TRBV19 and J usage is TRBJ2-1; D unresolved. The ends were cut back, 3 bases at V and 5 bases at J, with 8 bases in the middle. The germline V gene encodes CDR1 LNHDA and CDR2 SQIVND (reference sequence). The CDR3 totals 13 residues.

V is TRBV5-1 and J is TRBJ2-7; 7 nucleotides align to TRBD1. Germline V gene sequence: CDR1 SGHRS, CDR2 YFSETQ. Germline trimming cut 0 bases from V and 2 bases from J; bases unmatched to any gene: 5. This CDR3 spans 15 amino acids. CDR3 loop: CASSLVGTDTYEQYF. CDR3 nucleotide sequence: TGCGCCAGCAGCTTGGTAGGGACAGACACCTACGAGCAGTACTTC.

The rearrangement links TRBV2 to TRBJ1-2; 7 nucleotides match TRBD1. The CDR3 runs to 15 residues. Germline V gene data show CDR1 as SNHLY and CDR2 as FYNNEI. V lost 6 bases to trimming and J lost 2 bases; unmatched junction nucleotides: 9. CDR3 nucleotides: TGTGCCAGCAGCAACCAGCAGGGGGGGAACTATGGCTACACCTTC. Amino acid sequence: CASSNQQGGNYGYTF.

This CDR3 reads CASSFGGSRSSYEQYF. The DNA of the CDR3 is TGCGCCAGCAGCTTTGGGGGGTCCCGAAGCTCCTACGAGCAGTACTTC. The V call is TRBV5-1, the J call TRBJ2-7; perhaps TRBD2 as D (6 bases). The germline V and J ends were trimmed by 2 bases and 0 bases, with 15 bases remaining between them. CDR1 and CDR2 from the germline V gene are SGHRS and YFSETQ. The CDR3 sequence is 16 residues long.

The rearrangement joins TRBV2 to TRBJ2-7, with a tentative D call TRBD2 (5 bases). Trimming left V 2 bases short and J 7 bases short, with 21 bases between. The CDR3 loop spans 16 amino acids. The V gene's germline CDR1 is SNHLY and CDR2 FYNNEI. The CDR3 DNA reads as TGTGCCAGCAGTGAATGGCGGCTCCGGACCCGCGGGGAGCAGTACTTC. Translation gives CASSEWRLRTRGEQYF. The full variable domain, with the rest looked up from reference TRBV2 and TRBJ2-7, is EPEVTQTPSHQVTQMGQEVILRCVPISNHLYFYWYRQILGQKVEFLVSFYNNEISEKSEIFDDQFSVERPDGSNFTLKIRSTKLEDSAMYFCASSEWRLRTRGEQYFGPGTRLTVT.

The gene calls are TRBV28 and TRBJ2-7; D is unclear. V dropped 10 bases and J dropped 3 bases, with 10 bases sitting between them. The CDR3 length is 11 residues. Germline-derived CDR1 and CDR2 are MDHEN and SYDVKM. CDR3 sequence reads: CATNADYEQYF. For the CDR3, the DNA is TGTGCCACTAACGCGGACTACGAGCAGTACTTC.

V and J are TRBV2 and TRBJ2-2; 9 bases match TRBD2. The CDR3 covers 17 residues. The ends lost 8 bases at V and 4 bases at J; junction bases unmatched: 14. Germline V gives CDR1 SNHLY, CDR2 FYNNEI. DNA of the CDR3: TGTGCCAGCGCTCGGGGAGCGGGGGGCCCTGGCACCGGGGAGCTGTTTTTT. It encodes CASARGAGGPGTGELFF.

This rearrangement joins TRBV5-1 to TRBJ2-5, with D perhaps TRBD1 (6 bases). The V end lost 0 bases, the J end lost 5 bases, and 8 bases lay between the germline ends. This CDR3 is 13 amino acids long. The germline gives CDR1 SGHRS, CDR2 YFSETQ. The CDR3 loop is CASSLVGAETQYF. CDR3 sequence (DNA): TGCGCCAGCAGCTTGGTGGGGGCGGAGACCCAGTACTTC.

The V call is TRBV2, the J call TRBJ1-1, with a weak D call TRBD1 (6 bases). CDR3 length equals 13 residues. Germline V gene data show CDR1 as SNHLY and CDR2 as FYNNEI. V lost 9 bases to trimming and J lost 0 bases, with 11 bases between them. DNA of the CDR3: TGTGCCAGTAGACAGGACATGAACACTGAAGCTTTCTTT. It is translated as CASRQDMNTEAFF.